These T cell receptor beta chains were read from a single sample in a study of T cell repertoires in cytomegalovirus infection. TCRdb analysed the reads with MiXCR anew, one entry per CDR3 protein. The repertoire holds roughly 180,000 distinct CDR3 sequences, with about a sixth as singletons. Sequenced input: CD8+ T cells from PBMCs. These receptors were obtained from a human donor in good health (CMV status not recorded). Some clones in this sample may be carry-over from other donors' samples. The CDR3 runs from the conserved cysteine through the conserved F or W. D genes are given only for firm matches. Size is omitted from some rows. Given values are once, few, many or a class for expanded clones.

few	TRBV6-2/TRBV6-3	NA	TRBJ2-1	CASSPRGYEQFF	TGTGCCAGCAGTCCTAGGGGATATGAGCAGTTCTTC
NA	TRBV28	NA	TRBJ2-7	CASNPSRESYEQYF	TGTGCCAGCAATCCCTCCAGGGAATCCTACGAGCAGTACTTC
NA	TRBV5-4	NA	TRBJ1-1	CASSAKPTEAFF	TGTGCCAGCAGCGCGAAACCCACTGAAGCTTTCTTT
NA	TRBV7-6	TRBD2	TRBJ2-5	CASRLSGMGLTQETQYF	TGTGCCAGCAGACTTAGCGGGATGGGGCTTACCCAAGAGACCCAGTACTTC
NA	TRBV7-2	NA	TRBJ1-1	CASSVGLNREAFF	TGTGCCAGCAGCGTAGGACTCAACCGTGAAGCTTTCTTT
NA	TRBV15	NA	TRBJ2-2	CATRTTGYPNTGELFF	TGTGCCACCAGGACTACAGGGTACCCCAACACCGGGGAGCTGTTTTTT
NA	TRBV7-2	NA	TRBJ2-7	CASSLGVTYEQYF	TGTGCCAGCAGCTTAGGGGTCACCTACGAGCAGTACTTC
NA	TRBV30	NA	TRBJ1-1	CAWSVPGRLTEAFF	TGTGCCTGGAGTGTTCCGGGACGCCTCACTGAAGCTTTCTTT
NA	TRBV7-9	NA	TRBJ2-3	CASSADLRGPILDTQYF	TGTGCCAGCAGCGCTGACCTGCGGGGGCCCATACTAGATACGCAGTATTTT
few	TRBV7-9	NA	TRBJ1-1	CASSTRQTGNENTEAFF	TGTGCCAGCAGTACCAGACAGACGGGGAACGAGAACACTGAAGCTTTCTTT
NA	TRBV10-3	TRBD1	TRBJ2-1	CAIRRHRRTGTEDNEQFF	TGTGCCATCAGGCGACATCGCCGAACCGGGACAGAGGACAATGAGCAGTTCTTC
NA	TRBV5-6	TRBD1	TRBJ1-2	CASFSDRGPYGYTF	TGTGCCAGCTTTTCCGACAGGGGCCCCTATGGCTACACCTTC
NA	TRBV7-8	TRBD2	TRBJ2-3	CASSSSGGATDTQYF	TGTGCCAGCAGCTCTAGCGGGGGGGCCACAGATACGCAGTATTTT
few	TRBV7-9	TRBD2	TRBJ2-1	CASSLVGGGRNEQFF	TGTGCCAGCAGCTTAGTCGGCGGGGGGCGCAATGAGCAGTTCTTC
NA	TRBV28	NA	TRBJ2-1	CATPLRALGGEQFF	TGTGCCACCCCATTGAGGGCCCTTGGTGGTGAGCAGTTCTTC
NA	TRBV7-8	TRBD1	TRBJ2-5	CASSFDRVGETQYF	TGTGCCAGCAGCTTCGACAGGGTCGGGGAGACCCAGTACTTC
NA	TRBV7-6	NA	TRBJ2-3	CASSPFSRGSTDTQNF	TGTGCCAGCAGCCCCTTTTCCAGGGGAAGCACAGATACGCAGAATTTT
few	TRBV23-1	NA	TRBJ1-5	CASSLGGSGDQPQHF	TGCGCCAGCAGTCTAGGGGGTAGCGGTGATCAGCCCCAGCATTTT
NA	TRBV5-5	TRBD1	TRBJ2-5	CASTQRTGTGTQETQYF	TGTGCCAGCACCCAGCGAACCGGGACAGGGACACAAGAGACCCAGTACTTC
few	TRBV10-3	TRBD2	TRBJ2-3	CAISESQRGATDTQYF	TGTGCCATCAGTGAGTCCCAGCGGGGAGCCACAGATACGCAGTATTTT
once	TRBV6-6	NA	TRBJ1-6	CASLGRTYNSPLHF	TGTGCCAGCCTAGGGCGGACCTATAATTCACCCCTCCACTTT
many	TRBV7-2	NA	TRBJ2-5	CASVSYQETQYF	TGTGCCAGCGTGAGTTACCAAGAGACCCAGTACTTC
NA	TRBV7-9	NA	TRBJ1-1	CASSLESPGYGTEAFF	TGTGCCAGCAGCTTAGAGTCCCCTGGATATGGGACTGAAGCTTTCTTT